This T cell receptor (beta chain) came from a study of CD8+ T cells in alopecia areata. Trimming cost V 4 bases and J 5 bases, with 14 bases left between them. Germline assignment: CDR1 KGHSH and CDR2 LQKENI. This CDR3 has 15 amino acids. This clone was counted a few times. Cell sorting was applied to PBMCs, and CD4+ and CD8+ T cells were collected. RNA was isolated and reverse transcribed to cDNA, the sequencing template. TCRdb's table, derived via immunoSEQ multiplex PCR, lists solely in-frame clones and lacks some. The sample has about 200,000 clones; roughly 57% are singletons. The clonotype was recovered from a human donor with alopecia areata. The chain employs TRBV18 and TRBJ1-4, with a weak D call TRBD1 (6 bases). The material was CD4+ T cells sorted from blood, obtained at week 0. The CDR3 loop reads CASSLQTGRNEKLFF. Here the CDR3 DNA reads TGTGCCAGCTCACTTCAGACAGGAAGAAATGAAAAACTGTTTTTT.